This T cell receptor beta chain is from a study of blood T cell repertoires in COVID-19. The wider study: Material from acute and convalescent COVID-19 was sourced from the United States, Italy and Spain. PBMCs, B-cell-depleted T cells, or T cells provided the cDNA or gDNA that made up the material.

Original processing methods: Reference gene primer amplification in the assay estimated nucleated cell counts. Profiling relied on immunoSEQ multiplex PCR, and the TCRdb table lists in-frame clones only, not all of them. V, J and clone size were drawn from that table, and D and trimming were deduced from the DNA. This sample has 130,000 to 150,000 clones, with approximately 82% found just once. The CDR3 covers 14 residues. Germline V gene data show CDR1 as LNHDA and CDR2 as SQIVND (reference sequence). V lost 6 bases and J lost 3, with 14 bases in between. The chain carries TRBV19 and TRBJ1-1, with D possibly being TRBD1 (6 bases). The TCR was taken from a human donor with acute or convalescent COVID-19. The donor label of this sample is uncertain. The sequenced sample was peripheral blood. In nucleotides, the CDR3 is TGTGCCAGTAGCCGAAACAGGGATTACACTGAAGCTTTCTTT. Translated: CASSRNRDYTEAFF.